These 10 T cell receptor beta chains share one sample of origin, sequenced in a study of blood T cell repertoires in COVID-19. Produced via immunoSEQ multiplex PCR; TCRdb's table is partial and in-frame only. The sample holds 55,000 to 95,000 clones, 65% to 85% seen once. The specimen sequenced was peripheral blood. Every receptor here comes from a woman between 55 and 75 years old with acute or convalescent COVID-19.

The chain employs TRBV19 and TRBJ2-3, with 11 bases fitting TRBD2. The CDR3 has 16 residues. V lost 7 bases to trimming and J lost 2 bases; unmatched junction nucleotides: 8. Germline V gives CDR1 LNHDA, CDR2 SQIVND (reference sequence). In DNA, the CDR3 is TGTGCCAGTACTCCCCTAGCGGGGGGCCTCACAGATACGCAGTATTTT. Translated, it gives CASTPLAGGLTDTQYF.

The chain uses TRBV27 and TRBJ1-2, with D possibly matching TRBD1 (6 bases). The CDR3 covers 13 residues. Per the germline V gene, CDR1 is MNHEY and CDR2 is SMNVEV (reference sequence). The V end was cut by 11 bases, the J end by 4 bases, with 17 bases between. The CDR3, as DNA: TGTGCCGGTACAGGGAAACTTATCTATGGCTACACCTTC. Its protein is CAGTGKLIYGYTF.

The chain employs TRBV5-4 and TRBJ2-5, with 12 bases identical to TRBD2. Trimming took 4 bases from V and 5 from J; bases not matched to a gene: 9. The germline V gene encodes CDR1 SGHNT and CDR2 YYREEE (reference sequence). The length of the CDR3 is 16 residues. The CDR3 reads CASSTGAGTSGETQYF. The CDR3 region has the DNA TGTGCCAGCAGCACCGGCGCCGGGACTAGCGGGGAGACCCAGTACTTC.

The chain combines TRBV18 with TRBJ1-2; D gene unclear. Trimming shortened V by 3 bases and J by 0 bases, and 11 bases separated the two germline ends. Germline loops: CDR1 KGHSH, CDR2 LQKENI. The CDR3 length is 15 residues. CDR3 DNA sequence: TGTGCCAGCTCACCTGGAGGGAATGCTAACTATGGCTACACCTTC. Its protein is CASSPGGNANYGYTF.

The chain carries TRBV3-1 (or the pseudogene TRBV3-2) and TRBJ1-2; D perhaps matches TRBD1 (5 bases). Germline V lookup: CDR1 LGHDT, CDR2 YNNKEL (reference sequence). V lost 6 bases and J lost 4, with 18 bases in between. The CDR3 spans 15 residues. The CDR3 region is CASRQGGDKVYGYTF. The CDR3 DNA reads TGTGCCAGCAGGCAGGGAGGGGATAAGGTCTATGGCTACACCTTC.

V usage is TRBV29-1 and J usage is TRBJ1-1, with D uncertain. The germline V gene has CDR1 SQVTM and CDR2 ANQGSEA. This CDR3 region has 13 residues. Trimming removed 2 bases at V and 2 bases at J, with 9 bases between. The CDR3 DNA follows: TGCAGCGTTGAAAATGCGGCAAACACTGAAGCTTTCTTT. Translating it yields CSVENAANTEAFF.

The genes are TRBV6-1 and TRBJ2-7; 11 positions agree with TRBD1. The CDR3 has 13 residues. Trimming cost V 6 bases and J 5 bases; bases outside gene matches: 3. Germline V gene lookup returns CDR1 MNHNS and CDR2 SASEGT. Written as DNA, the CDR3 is TGTGCCAGCAGAGGACAGGGGGCCCACGAGCAGTACTTC. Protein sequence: CASRGQGAHEQYF.

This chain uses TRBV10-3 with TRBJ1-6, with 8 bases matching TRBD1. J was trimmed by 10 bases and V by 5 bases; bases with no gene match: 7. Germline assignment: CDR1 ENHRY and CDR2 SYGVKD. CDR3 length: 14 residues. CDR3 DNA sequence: TGTGCCATCAGTTTGGGGACAGGCTCGTCACCCCTCCACTTT. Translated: CAISLGTGSSPLHF.

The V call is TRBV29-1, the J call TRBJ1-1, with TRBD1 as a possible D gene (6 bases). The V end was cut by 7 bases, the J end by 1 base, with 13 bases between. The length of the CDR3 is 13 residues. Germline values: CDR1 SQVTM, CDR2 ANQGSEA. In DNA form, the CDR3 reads TGCAGCGCCTCACAGGGAGAGAACACTGAAGCTTTCTTT. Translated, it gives CSASQGENTEAFF. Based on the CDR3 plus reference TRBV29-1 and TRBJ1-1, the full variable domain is SAVISQKPSRDICQRGTSLTIQCQVDSQVTMMFWYRQQPGQSLTLIATANQGSEATYESGFVIDKFPISRPNLTFSTLTVSNMSPEDSSIYLCSASQGENTEAFFGQGTRLTVV.

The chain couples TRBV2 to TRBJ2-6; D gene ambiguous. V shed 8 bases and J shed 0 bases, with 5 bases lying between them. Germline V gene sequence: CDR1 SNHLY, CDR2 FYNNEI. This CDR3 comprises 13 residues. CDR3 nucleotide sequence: TGTGCCAGCGAGGACTCTGGGGCCAACGTCCTGACTTTC. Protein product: CASEDSGANVLTF.